This TCR beta chain is from a study of CD8+ T cells in alopecia areata. Isolated RNA was reverse transcribed into cDNA used as the sequencing template. The assay was immunoSEQ multiplex PCR, and TCRdb's table has in-frame clones only and misses some. The table records more than 95,000 clones, under 40% of them present only once. This clone was detected a few times. Peripheral blood and lesional scalp punch biopsies came from alopecia areata patients. The CDR3 consists of 12 residues. The V gene lost 4 bases and the J gene lost 2 bases, with 5 bases spanning the gap. The germline V gene encodes CDR1 SEHNR and CDR2 FQNEAQ (reference sequence).

The material sequenced was CD4+ T cells sorted from blood. This TCR was sampled from a human donor with alopecia areata. The V call is TRBV7-9, the J call TRBJ1-2; D not certain. CDR3 loop: CASSSDNYGYTF. DNA of the CDR3: TGTGCCAGCAGCTCGGACAACTATGGCTACACCTTC.